This is a list of T cell receptor beta chains from one sample in a study of blood T cell repertoires in COVID-19. The protocol was immunoSEQ multiplex PCR, while the TCRdb copy is restricted to in-frame clones and leaves out a portion. The table includes around 46,000 clones, around 85% detected once. The sequenced sample was peripheral blood. Receptor source: a human donor in a cohort sampled during active COVID-19. The CDR3 runs from the conserved cysteine through the conserved F or W. The D gene is left open where the match is weak. Part of the rows lack a size; the others show once, few, many or a class for expanded clones.

>TRBJ2-3|.|TRBD2|TRBV10-1
CASSVSPPGGPGDTQYF
TGCGCCAGCAGTGTTTCCCCACCGGGGGGGCCAGGAGATACGCAGTATTTT
>TRBJ1-1|.|.|TRBV2
CASSGMGSKEAFF
TGTGCCAGCAGTGGCATGGGTAGCAAAGAAGCTTTCTTT
>TRBJ2-1|.|TRBD2|TRBV7-9
CASSLVTSGIRNEQFF
TGTGCCAGCAGCTTAGTCACTAGCGGGATCAGGAATGAGCAGTTCTTC
>TRBJ2-6|once|TRBD1|TRBV5-4
CASSAQQGRFSGANVLTF
TGTGCCAGCAGCGCCCAACAGGGGCGCTTCTCTGGGGCCAACGTCCTGACTTTC
>TRBJ2-7|.|.|TRBV4-3
CASSQDWGDLYEQYF
TGCGCCAGCAGCCAAGATTGGGGAGACTTGTACGAGCAGTACTTC
>TRBJ2-7|.|.|TRBV27
CASSEEIRKSVYEQYF
TGTGCCAGCAGCGAAGAAATCAGGAAATCAGTCTACGAGCAGTACTTC
>TRBJ2-1|.|TRBD2|TRBV2
CASSERLAGSSYNEQFF
TGTGCCAGCAGTGAACGACTAGCGGGATCCTCCTACAATGAGCAGTTCTTC
>TRBJ2-7|.|TRBD1|TRBV7-9
CASSAWTGLREQYF
TGTGCCAGCAGCGCCTGGACAGGCCTAAGGGAGCAGTACTTC
>TRBJ2-5|.|.|TRBV30
CASDSRGKTQYF
TGTGCCTCGGACTCCAGGGGTAAGACCCAGTACTTC
>TRBJ2-3|few|.|TRBV29-1
CSARRSFSTDTQYF
TGCAGCGCCCGCAGGTCCTTCAGCACAGATACGCAGTATTTT
>TRBJ1-6|.|.|TRBV5-5
CASSLAWRVDTSPLHF
TGTGCCAGCAGCTTGGCATGGAGGGTTGATACTTCACCCCTCCACTTT
>TRBJ2-1|.|.|TRBV11-2
CASSYSRVGNEQFF
TGTGCCAGCAGCTACTCACGGGTGGGCAATGAGCAGTTCTTC
>TRBJ2-5|.|.|TRBV27
CASGPGVETQYF
TGTGCCAGCGGCCCCGGGGTAGAGACCCAGTACTTC
>TRBJ1-5|.|.|TRBV19
CASTMRDSNQPQHF
TGTGCCAGTACTATGAGGGATAGCAATCAGCCCCAGCATTTT
>TRBJ2-7|.|TRBD1|TRBV2
CASSDRQGAEEQYF
TGTGCCAGCAGTGATAGGCAGGGGGCGGAGGAGCAGTACTTC
>TRBJ1-1|.|.|TRBV6-5
CASRTGEMNTEAFF
TGTGCCAGCAGAACGGGGGAAATGAACACTGAAGCTTTCTTT
>TRBJ2-1|.|.|TRBV5-1
CAIQPLSSYNEQFF
TGCGCCATCCAACCCTTGAGCTCCTACAATGAGCAGTTCTTC
>TRBJ2-7|.|.|TRBV6-5
CASSRPGLSYEQYF
TGTGCCAGCAGTCGCCCGGGACTGTCCTACGAGCAGTACTTC
>TRBJ1-5|.|.|TRBV19
CASSSKSGGNQPQHF
TGTGCCAGTAGTTCTAAATCAGGGGGCAATCAGCCCCAGCATTTT
>TRBJ1-1|.|TRBD1|TRBV11-2
CASSYRGLTEAFF
TGTGCCAGCAGCTACAGGGGGCTCACTGAAGCTTTCTTT
>TRBJ1-2|few|TRBD1|TRBV2
CASSAPGTGTWGYTF
TGTGCCAGCAGCGCTCCCGGGACAGGGACGTGGGGCTACACCTTC
>TRBJ2-5|once|TRBD1|TRBV4-2
CASSQEGTGGFQETQYF
TGTGCCAGCAGCCAAGAAGGTACAGGGGGCTTCCAAGAGACCCAGTACTTC
>TRBJ1-2|few|TRBD1|TRBV19
CASTSRDSYNYGYTF
TGTGCCAGTACCAGTCGGGACAGCTATAACTATGGCTACACCTTC
>TRBJ2-5|.|TRBD2|TRBV5-1
CASSLVGAGGIQETQYF
TGCGCCAGCAGCTTGGTAGGGGCGGGAGGGATCCAAGAGACCCAGTACTTC
>TRBJ2-1|once|TRBD2|TRBV7-9
CASSLERLAVNEQFF
TGTGCCAGCAGCTTAGAAAGACTAGCAGTGAATGAGCAGTTCTTC
>TRBJ1-1|.|.|TRBV5-6
CASSFVGARTEAFF
TGTGCCAGCAGCTTTGTGGGGGCTCGGACTGAAGCTTTCTTT
>TRBJ2-1|.|TRBD2|TRBV7-2
CASKVAGGQEQFF
TGTGCCAGCAAGGTAGCGGGAGGGCAGGAGCAGTTCTTC
>TRBJ2-7|.|.|TRBV5-1
CASSPHGIWKYEQYF
TGCGCCAGCAGCCCGCACGGGATTTGGAAGTACGAGCAGTACTTC
>TRBJ2-1|.|.|TRBV7-9
CASSLQGTGNEQFF
TGTGCCAGCAGCCTACAGGGTACGGGGAATGAGCAGTTCTTC
>TRBJ2-7|once|.|TRBV5-1
CASSPGPGEQYF
TGCGCCAGCAGCCCGGGTCCCGGCGAGCAGTACTTC
>TRBJ2-1|.|TRBD2|TRBV11-2
CASSLVAGAYNEQFF
TGTGCCAGCAGCTTAGTAGCGGGGGCCTACAATGAGCAGTTCTTC
>TRBJ1-1|.|.|TRBV30
CAWSVNLGRNTEAFF
TGTGCCTGGAGTGTAAACCTTGGCAGGAACACTGAAGCTTTCTTT
>TRBJ2-7|.|.|TRBV15
CATSRSRGTYEQYF
TGTGCCACCAGCAGGAGCAGGGGAACCTACGAGCAGTACTTC
>TRBJ2-2|.|.|TRBV24-1
CATSYGTGELFF
TGTGCCACCAGCTACGGCACCGGGGAGCTGTTTTTT
>TRBJ1-2|.|.|TRBV23-1
CASSRRGICGYTF
TGCGCCAGCAGTCGACGAGGGATTTGTGGCTACACCTTC
>TRBJ2-7|once|TRBD1|TRBV9
CASSARTGVDDEQYF
TGTGCCAGCAGCGCTCGGACAGGGGTTGACGACGAGCAGTACTTC
>TRBJ2-7|.|TRBD2|TRBV3-1/TRBV3-2
CASSQALAGGLVKQYF
TGTGCCAGCAGCCAGGCACTAGCGGGGGGACTGGTGAAGCAGTACTTC
>TRBJ1-1|few|.|TRBV25-1
CASSEFAGETEAFF
TGTGCCAGCAGTGAATTTGCAGGGGAGACTGAAGCTTTCTTT
>TRBJ2-7|few|TRBD1|TRBV14
CASSQGGTGHYEQYF
TGTGCCAGCAGCCAAGGGGGGACAGGACATTACGAGCAGTACTTC
>TRBJ2-1|.|TRBD2|TRBV27
CASSGNRGSEQFF
TGTGCCAGCAGTGGGAACCGCGGGAGTGAGCAGTTCTTC
>TRBJ2-1|.|.|TRBV4-2
CASSQLNPRPSGPAYNEQFF
TGTGCCAGCAGCCAACTTAACCCCCGGCCCTCAGGGCCCGCTTACAATGAGCAGTTCTTC
>TRBJ1-2|few|.|TRBV5-6
CASFQWQGSGYTF
TGTGCCAGCTTCCAATGGCAGGGGAGCGGCTACACCTTC
>TRBJ1-1|.|.|TRBV30
CAWSLNNEAFF
TGTGCCTGGAGTCTGAACAATGAAGCTTTCTTT
>TRBJ2-1|once|TRBD2|TRBV2
CASRGLPEDNEQFF
TGTGCCAGCAGGGGACTACCGGAGGACAATGAGCAGTTCTTC
>TRBJ1-6|.|.|TRBV6-5
CASRFNRPNSPLHF
TGTGCCAGCAGATTTAACAGGCCCAATTCACCCCTCCACTTT
>TRBJ1-1|.|.|TRBV30
CAWSVLSGGPASF
TGTGCCTGGAGTGTACTTTCCGGGGGTCCGGCTAGTTTT
>TRBJ2-7|.|TRBD1|TRBV6-5
CASKPGQGVGEQYF
TGTGCCAGCAAACCGGGACAGGGCGTGGGCGAGCAGTACTTC